The sequence of this TCR beta chain was determined in a study of T cell changes during pregnancy in multiple sclerosis. Data came from immunoSEQ multiplex PCR; TCRdb stores just in-frame clones and leaves some out. This sample has about 39,000 clones; approximately 90% occur once, and the top ten carry around 0.5%. This clone was seen once. This clonotype originated in a female donor in good health, enrolled as a control in a pregnancy study. Sequenced here: CD4+ T cells from peripheral blood mononuclear cells, sampled in the first trimester of pregnancy.

In DNA, the CDR3 is TGTGCCAGCTGGGGAGGGCAAGGAAACACCATATATTTT. It specifies CASWGGQGNTIYF. The V call is TRBV2, the J call TRBJ1-3; D gene ambiguous. Germline CDR1 SNHLY, CDR2 FYNNEI. Trimming removed 8 bases at V and 4 bases at J, with 12 bases between. This CDR3 comprises 13 residues.